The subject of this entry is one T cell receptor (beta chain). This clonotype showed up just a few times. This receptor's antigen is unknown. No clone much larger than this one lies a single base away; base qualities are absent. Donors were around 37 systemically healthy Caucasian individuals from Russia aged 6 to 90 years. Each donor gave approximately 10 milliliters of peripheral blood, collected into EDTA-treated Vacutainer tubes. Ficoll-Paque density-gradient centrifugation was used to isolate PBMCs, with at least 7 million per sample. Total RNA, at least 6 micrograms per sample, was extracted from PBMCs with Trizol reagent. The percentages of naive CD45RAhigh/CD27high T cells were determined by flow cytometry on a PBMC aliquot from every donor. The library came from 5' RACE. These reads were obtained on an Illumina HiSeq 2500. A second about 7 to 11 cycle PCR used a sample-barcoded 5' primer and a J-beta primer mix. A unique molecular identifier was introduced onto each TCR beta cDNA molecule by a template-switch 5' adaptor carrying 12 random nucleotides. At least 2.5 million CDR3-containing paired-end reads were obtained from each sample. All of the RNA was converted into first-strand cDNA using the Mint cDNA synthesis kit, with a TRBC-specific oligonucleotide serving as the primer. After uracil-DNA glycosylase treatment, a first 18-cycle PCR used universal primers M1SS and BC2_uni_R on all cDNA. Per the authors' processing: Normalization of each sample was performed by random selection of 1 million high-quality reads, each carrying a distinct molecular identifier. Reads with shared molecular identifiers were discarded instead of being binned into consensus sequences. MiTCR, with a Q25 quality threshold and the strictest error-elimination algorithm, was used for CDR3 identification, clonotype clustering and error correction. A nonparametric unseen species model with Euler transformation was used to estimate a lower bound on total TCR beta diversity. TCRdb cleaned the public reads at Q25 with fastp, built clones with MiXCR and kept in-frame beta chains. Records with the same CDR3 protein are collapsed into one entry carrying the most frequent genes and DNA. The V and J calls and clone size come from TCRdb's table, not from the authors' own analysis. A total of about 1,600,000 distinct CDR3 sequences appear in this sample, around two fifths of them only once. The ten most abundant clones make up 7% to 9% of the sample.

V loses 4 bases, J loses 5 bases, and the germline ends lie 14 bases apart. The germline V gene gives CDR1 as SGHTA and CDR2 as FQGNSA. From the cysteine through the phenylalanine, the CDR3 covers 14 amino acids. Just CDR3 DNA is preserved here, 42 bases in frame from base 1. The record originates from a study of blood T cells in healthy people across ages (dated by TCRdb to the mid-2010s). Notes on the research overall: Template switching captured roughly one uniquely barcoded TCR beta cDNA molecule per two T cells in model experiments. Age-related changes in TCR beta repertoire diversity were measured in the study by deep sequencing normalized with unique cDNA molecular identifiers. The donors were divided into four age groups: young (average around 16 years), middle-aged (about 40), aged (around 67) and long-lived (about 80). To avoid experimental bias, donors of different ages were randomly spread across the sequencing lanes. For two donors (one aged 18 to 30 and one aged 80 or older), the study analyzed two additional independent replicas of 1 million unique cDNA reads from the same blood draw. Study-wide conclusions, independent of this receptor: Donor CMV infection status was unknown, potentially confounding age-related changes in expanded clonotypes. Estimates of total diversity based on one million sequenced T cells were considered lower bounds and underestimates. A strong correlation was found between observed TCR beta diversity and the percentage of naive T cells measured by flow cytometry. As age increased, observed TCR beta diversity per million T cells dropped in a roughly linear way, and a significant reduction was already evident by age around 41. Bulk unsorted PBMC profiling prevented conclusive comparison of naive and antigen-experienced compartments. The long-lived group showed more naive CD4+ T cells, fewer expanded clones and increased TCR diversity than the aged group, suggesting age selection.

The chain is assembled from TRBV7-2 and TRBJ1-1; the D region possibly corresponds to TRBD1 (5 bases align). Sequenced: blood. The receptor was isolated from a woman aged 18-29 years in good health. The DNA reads TGTGCCAGCAGCTGGAACGGGGGAGTAACTGAAGCTTTCTTT. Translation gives CASSWNGGVTEAFF.